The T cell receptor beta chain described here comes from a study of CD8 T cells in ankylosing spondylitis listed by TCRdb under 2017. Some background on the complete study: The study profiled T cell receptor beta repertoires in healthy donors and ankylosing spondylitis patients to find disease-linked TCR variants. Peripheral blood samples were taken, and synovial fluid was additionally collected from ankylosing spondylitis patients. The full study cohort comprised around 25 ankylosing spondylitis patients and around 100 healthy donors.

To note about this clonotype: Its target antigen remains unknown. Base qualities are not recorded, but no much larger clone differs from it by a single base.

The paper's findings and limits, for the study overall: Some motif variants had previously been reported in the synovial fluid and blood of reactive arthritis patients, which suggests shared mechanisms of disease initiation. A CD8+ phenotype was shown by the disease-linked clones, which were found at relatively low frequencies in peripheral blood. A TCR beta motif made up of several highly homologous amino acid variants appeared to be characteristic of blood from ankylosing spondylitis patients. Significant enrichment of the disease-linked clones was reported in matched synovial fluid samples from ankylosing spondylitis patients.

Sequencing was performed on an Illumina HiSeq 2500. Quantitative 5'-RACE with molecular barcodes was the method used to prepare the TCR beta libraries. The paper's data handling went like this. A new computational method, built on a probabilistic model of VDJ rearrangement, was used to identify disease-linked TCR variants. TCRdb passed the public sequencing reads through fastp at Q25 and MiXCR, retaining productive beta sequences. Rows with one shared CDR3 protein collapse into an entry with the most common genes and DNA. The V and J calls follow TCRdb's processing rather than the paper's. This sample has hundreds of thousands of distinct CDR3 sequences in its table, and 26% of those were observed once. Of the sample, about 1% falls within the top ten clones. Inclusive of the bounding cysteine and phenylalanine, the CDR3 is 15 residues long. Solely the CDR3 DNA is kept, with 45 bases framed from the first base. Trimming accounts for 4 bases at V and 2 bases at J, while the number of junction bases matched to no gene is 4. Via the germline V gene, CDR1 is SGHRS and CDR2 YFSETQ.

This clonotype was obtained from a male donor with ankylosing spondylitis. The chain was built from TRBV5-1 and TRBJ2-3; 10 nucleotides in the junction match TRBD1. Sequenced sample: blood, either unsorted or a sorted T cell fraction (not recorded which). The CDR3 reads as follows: CASSPDRGITDTQYF. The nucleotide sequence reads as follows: TGCGCCAGCAGCCCGGACAGGGGGATCACAGATACGCAGTATTTT.